This T cell receptor (beta chain) appears in the sequencing data of a study of shared clonotypes between healthy human individuals. The junction had 9 bases not matched to a gene; V was cut back by 5 bases and J by 0 bases. CDR1 is SGHTA, CDR2 FQGNSA, per germline. This CDR3 has 18 amino acids. Only in-frame clones appear in the TCRdb table, and some are missing; sequencing was by immunoSEQ multiplex PCR. The profile shows about 490,000 clones, 81% of them singletons. A word on this clone: A far larger clone is only one base removed, so a read error is likely. This same CDR3 is encoded by further DNA sequences in the sample.

This rearrangement joins TRBV7-2 to TRBJ2-3; 12 nucleotides match TRBD2. Sample: PBMCs. The receptor was isolated from a woman aged 40 to 50 in good health. Some clones in this sample may be carry-over from other donors' samples. DNA for the CDR3: TGTGCCAGCAGCCTCGTGCTAGCGGGGGGGCCCAGCACAGATACGCAGTATTTT. Its translation: CASSLVLAGGPSTDTQYF.